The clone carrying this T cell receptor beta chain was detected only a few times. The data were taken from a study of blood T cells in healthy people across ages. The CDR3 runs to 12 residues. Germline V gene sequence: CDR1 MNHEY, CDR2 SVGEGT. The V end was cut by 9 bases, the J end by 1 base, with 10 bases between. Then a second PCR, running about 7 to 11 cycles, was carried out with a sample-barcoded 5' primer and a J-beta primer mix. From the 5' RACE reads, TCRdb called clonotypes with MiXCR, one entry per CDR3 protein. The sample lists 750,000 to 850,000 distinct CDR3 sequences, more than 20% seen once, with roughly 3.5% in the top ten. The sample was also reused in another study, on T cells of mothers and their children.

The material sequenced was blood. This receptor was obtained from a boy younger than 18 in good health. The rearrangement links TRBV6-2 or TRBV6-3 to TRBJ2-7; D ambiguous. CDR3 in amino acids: CASGHDSYEQYF. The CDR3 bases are TGTGCCAGTGGCCACGATTCCTACGAGCAGTACTTC.